These 18 T cell receptor beta chains originate from one sample sequenced in a study of blood T cell repertoires in COVID-19. TCRdb's copy holds only in-frame clones and misses some; the assay was immunoSEQ multiplex PCR. The sample shows approximately 50,000 clones, 91% of them seen only once. The sample taken for sequencing was peripheral blood. These receptors all stem from a man aged 50-60 years with active COVID-19.

This sequence joins TRBV30 and TRBJ1-5; 7 nucleotides agree with TRBD1. The CDR3 has 16 amino acids. Per germline, CDR1 GTSNPN and CDR2 SVGIG (reference sequence). The junction had 13 bases not matched to a gene; V was cut back by 1 base and J by 7 bases. In DNA form, the CDR3 reads TGTGCCTGGAGTGGCTCCTCAGGGGGATCTCAACAGCCCCAGCATTTT. This encodes CAWSGSSGGSQQPQHF.

The V and J genes are TRBV15 and TRBJ2-5; TRBD1 matches at 8 bases. The germline V gene has CDR1 LNHNV and CDR2 YYDKDF (reference sequence). The V and J ends lost 3 bases and 4 bases, in that order; junction bases with no gene match: 4. CDR3 length: 14 amino acids. CDR3 in DNA: TGTGCCACCAGCAGGGAAACAGGGGGAGAGACCCAGTACTTC. The encoded protein is CATSRETGGETQYF.

The rearrangement uses TRBV5-6 and TRBJ2-1, with 8 bases lining up with TRBD1. Unmatched junction bases numbered 11, after V lost 3 bases and J lost 3 bases. The germline CDR1 and CDR2 sequences are SGHDT and YYEEEE. This CDR3 is built from 17 residues. The CDR3 loop reads CASSSNLDRGLYNEQFF. The DNA of the CDR3 is TGTGCCAGCAGCTCAAACCTAGACAGGGGCCTCTACAATGAGCAGTTCTTC.

The genes are TRBV5-4 and TRBJ2-1, with 7 bases lining up with TRBD1. The CDR3 is 14 amino acids. V was pared by 4 bases and J by 5 bases, with 6 bases of the junction left unmatched. Germline-derived CDR1 and CDR2 are SGHNT and YYREEE (reference sequence). CDR3 sequence (DNA): TGTGCCAGCAGCGAACGGACAGGAGACAATGAGCAGTTCTTC. It is translated as CASSERTGDNEQFF.

This clone was seen once. V gene TRBV6-5 combines with J gene TRBJ1-1; perhaps TRBD1 as D (6 bases). This CDR3 has 13 amino acids. Germline assignment: CDR1 MNHEY and CDR2 SVGAGI. V was clipped by 2 bases and J by 6 bases, with 10 bases between them. The CDR3 loop reads CASSYRGGAEAFF. CDR3 coding DNA: TGTGCCAGCAGTTACAGAGGGGGTGCTGAAGCTTTCTTT.

V usage is TRBV5-4 and J usage is TRBJ2-1; 7 bases align to TRBD2. The V and J ends lost 10 bases and 9 bases, in that order; junction bases with no gene match: 7. CDR3 length: 11 residues. Germline CDR1 is SGHNT and CDR2 is YYREEE (reference sequence). The CDR3 sequence is CAEQSGGEQFF. The CDR3 bases are TGTGCCGAGCAGTCGGGAGGTGAGCAGTTCTTC.

This clone appeared once. The chain links TRBV29-1 to TRBJ2-2, with D perhaps TRBD2 (6 bases). Trimming stripped 4 bases from V and 6 bases from J, with 6 bases between. Germline values: CDR1 SQVTM, CDR2 ANQGSEA. The CDR3 is made up of 11 amino acids. The CDR3 DNA sequence: TGCAGCGTTGGGGGGGCCGGGGAGCTGTTTTTT. Protein: CSVGGAGELFF.

This clone was counted a single time. The chain combines TRBV5-4 with TRBJ2-5; a possible D gene is TRBD2 (6 bases). V was clipped by 0 bases and J by 7 bases, with 13 bases between them. There are 14 residues in the CDR3. Per the germline V gene, CDR1 is SGHNT and CDR2 is YYREEE (reference sequence). CDR3 amino acids: CASSLEWQGGTQYF. In DNA, the CDR3 is TGTGCCAGCAGCTTGGAATGGCAGGGAGGGACCCAGTACTTC. Full variable domain (missing parts from reference TRBV5-4 and TRBJ2-5): ETGVTQSPTHLIKTRGQQVTLRCSSQSGHNTVSWYQQALGQGPQFIFQYYREEENGRGNFPPRFSGLQFPNYSSELNVNALELDDSALYLCASSLEWQGGTQYFGPGTRLLVL.

The chain recombines TRBV19 with TRBJ1-6; D perhaps matches TRBD1 (5 bases). Germline lookup yields CDR1 LNHDA and CDR2 SQIVND (reference sequence). The CDR3 is 17 residues long. The V end lost 3 bases, the J end lost 0 bases, and 12 bases lay between the germline ends. As DNA, the CDR3 is TGTGCCAGTAGTATTGGGGGGAGAAGCTCCTATAATTCACCCCTCCACTTT. The encoded protein is CASSIGGRSSYNSPLHF.

The chain recombines TRBV7-8 with TRBJ2-7; D may be TRBD2 (7 bases). Between the trimmed V and J ends, which lost 5 bases and 2 bases, there was a span of 16 bases. The CDR3 sequence is 15 residues long. From germline, CDR1 is SGHVS and CDR2 FQNEAQ. The CDR3 coding sequence is TGTGCCAGCAGCAGACTTGCGGGGGCCCCCTACGAGCAGTACTTC. It yields the protein CASSRLAGAPYEQYF.

The rearrangement joins TRBV18 to TRBJ1-2, with D perhaps matching TRBD1 (6 bases). The CDR3 runs to 14 residues. Looked up from germline, CDR1 is KGHSH and CDR2 is LQKENI. Deletions cut 6 bases from V and 7 bases from J, with 18 bases between. The CDR3 is CASSFDRKVSGYTF. The CDR3 DNA follows: TGTGCCAGCTCGTTCGACAGGAAAGTCTCTGGCTACACCTTC.

J is TRBJ2-5 and V is TRBV6-2 or TRBV6-3; D is unresolved. V shed 3 bases and J shed 5 bases, with 10 bases lying between them. CDR1 and CDR2 (germline): MNHEY, SVGEGT. CDR3 length: 13 amino acids. The chain's CDR3 is CASSYVFGETQYF. The CDR3, as DNA: TGTGCCAGCAGTTATGTCTTCGGGGAGACCCAGTACTTC.

The chain couples TRBV24-1 to TRBJ2-1, with D perhaps matching TRBD2 (5 bases). CDR3 size: 15 residues. V was shortened by 12 bases and J by 6 bases, with 23 bases between the two germline ends. From germline, CDR1 is KGHDR and CDR2 SFDVKD. In nucleotides, the CDR3 is TGTGCCCCACGGCAACGGAGCGGAGCACCCAATGAGCAGTTCTTC. Its protein product is CAPRQRSGAPNEQFF.

The chain joins TRBV7-9 to TRBJ2-7; D possibly corresponds to TRBD2 (5 bases). The V end was cut by 3 bases, the J end by 6 bases, with 15 bases between. Germline values: CDR1 SEHNR, CDR2 FQNEAQ (reference sequence). The CDR3 consists of 14 residues. The CDR3, as DNA: TGTGCCAGCAGCTTTACGTCGCTAGCAGGCGAGCAGTACTTC. This encodes CASSFTSLAGEQYF.

The rearrangement uses TRBV28 and TRBJ1-5; 7 bases are shared with TRBD1. The CDR3 sequence is 19 residues long. CDR1 is MDHEN and CDR2 is SYDVKM in the germline V gene. The junction had 18 bases not matched to a gene; V was cut back by 6 bases and J by 1 base. The chain's CDR3 is CASRLTTFDRESSNQPQHF. The CDR3 nucleotides read TGTGCCAGCAGACTGACCACCTTTGACAGGGAATCGAGCAATCAGCCCCAGCATTTT.

This rearrangement joins TRBV6-2 or TRBV6-3 to TRBJ2-1, with 10 bases matching TRBD2. Germline loops: CDR1 MNHEY, CDR2 SVGEGT. The CDR3 length is 15 residues. The trim removed 6 bases at V and 3 bases at J, leaving 5 bases unmatched. The chain's CDR3 is CASSLTSGDYNEQFF. In DNA form, the CDR3 reads TGTGCCAGCAGCCTAACTAGCGGGGACTACAATGAGCAGTTCTTC.

J is TRBJ1-1 and V is TRBV6-7; tentatively, D is TRBD1 (5 bases). TRBV6-7 is treated as an ORF (open reading frame) with a function not yet certain. The germline V and J ends were trimmed by 2 bases and 0 bases, with 22 bases remaining between them. The CDR3 length is 19 residues. This CDR3 reads CASSYGCGGNWPMNTEAFF. Here the CDR3 DNA reads TGTGCCAGCAGTTACGGCTGCGGGGGGAATTGGCCCATGAACACTGAAGCTTTCTTT.

The rearrangement uses TRBV5-1 and TRBJ1-1, with 8 bases matching TRBD1. With 4 bases clipped from V and 7 bases from J, the junction kept 18 bases outside the gene matches. The germline CDR1 and CDR2 sequences are SGHRS and YFSETQ. CDR3 length: 17 amino acids. Here the CDR3 DNA reads TGCGCCAGCAGCGGAGGACAGGGAACTCAAAACGGGCTTGAAGCTTTCTTT. Translation gives CASSGGQGTQNGLEAFF. Full variable domain (missing parts from reference TRBV5-1 and TRBJ1-1): KAGVTQTPRYLIKTRGQQVTLSCSPISGHRSVSWYQQTPGQGLQFLFEYFSETQRNKGNFPGRFSGRQFSNSRSEMNVSTLELGDSALYLCASSGGQGTQNGLEAFFGQGTRLTVV.